The text below deals with one TCR beta chain. As yet, its antigen is unknown. TCRdb fed the reads into MiXCR, producing one record per CDR3 protein. The sample yields some 350,000 distinct CDR3 sequences, about a third seen once. This CDR3 has 19 residues. Trimming removed 0 bases from V and 4 bases from J; junction bases left unmatched: 16. Per germline, CDR1 MGHRA and CDR2 YSYEKL. This entry is derived from a study of T cell repertoires in cytomegalovirus infection. The overall study: Recently described HLA-C-restricted plus well-studied HLA-B-restricted CMV epitopes were used. Indications of both CMV infection and matching HLA type were provided by public TCR beta signatures. Study-level findings and limits: Dominating the ex vivo response were TCR beta clonotypes that were CMV-specific and HLA-C-restricted.

The J gene is TRBJ2-5, the V gene TRBV4-1; 8 bases map to TRBD2. This TCR came from a human donor in good health (CMV status not recorded). Some clones in this sample may be carry-over from other donors' samples. The source material was cultured PBMCs, sampled from culture after CMV antigen stimulation. CDR3 in amino acids: CASSQEGTGAGERGETQYF. CDR3 DNA sequence: TGCGCCAGCAGCCAAGAGGGGACCGGAGCGGGAGAGAGGGGAGAGACCCAGTACTTC.